Here is one TCR beta chain with its context. What it recognizes is unknown. The sample comes from a study of CD8 T cells in ankylosing spondylitis. General observations from the study: Some of the motif variants had earlier been found in reactive arthritis patients' fluid and blood. Disease-linked clones reportedly concentrated significantly in matched ankylosing spondylitis synovial fluid. Disease-linked clones bore a CD8+ phenotype and were relatively rare in peripheral blood.

For TCR beta, libraries came from quantitative 5'-RACE with molecular barcodes. TCRdb re-called the 5' RACE reads through MiXCR, storing one row per CDR3 protein. The sample has about 220,000 distinct CDR3 sequences; roughly 24% are singletons. CDR1 is DFQATT and CDR2 is SNEGSKA in the germline V gene (reference sequence). CDR3 length: 14 amino acids. Deletions cut 1 base from V and 2 bases from J, with 9 bases between. The chain links TRBV20-1 to TRBJ2-1, with D perhaps matching TRBD2 (6 bases). The receptor was derived from a male donor with ankylosing spondylitis or in good health (not recorded which). Source material: blood, either unsorted or a sorted T cell fraction (not recorded which). The CDR3 DNA reads as TGCAGTGCTAGAGCGTGGGGGGCCTACAATGAGCAGTTCTTC. It specifies CSARAWGAYNEQFF.